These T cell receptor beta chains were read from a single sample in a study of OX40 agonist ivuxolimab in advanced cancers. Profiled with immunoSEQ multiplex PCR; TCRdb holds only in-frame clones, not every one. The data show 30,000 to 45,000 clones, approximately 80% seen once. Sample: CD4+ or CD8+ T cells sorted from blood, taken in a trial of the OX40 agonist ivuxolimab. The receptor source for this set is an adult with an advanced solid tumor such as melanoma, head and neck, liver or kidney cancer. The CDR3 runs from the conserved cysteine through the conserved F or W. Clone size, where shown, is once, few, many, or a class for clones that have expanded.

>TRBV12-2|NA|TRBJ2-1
CASRLVEPGPSSYNEQFF
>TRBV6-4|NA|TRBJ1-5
CASRETGVDNQPQHF
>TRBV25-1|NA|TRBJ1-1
CASSPRTGMNTEAFF
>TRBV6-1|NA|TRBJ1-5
CASRGRGEGQPQHF
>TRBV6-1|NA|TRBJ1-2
CASSEGSGVPGYTF
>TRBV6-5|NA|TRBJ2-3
CASSYSRDRITDTQYF
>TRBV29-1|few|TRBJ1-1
CSVGSSTEAFF
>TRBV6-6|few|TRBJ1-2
CATKGAALYGYTF
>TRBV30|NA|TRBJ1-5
CAWSVLTGVNQPQHF
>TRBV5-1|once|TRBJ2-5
CASSPSRLTIQGETQYF
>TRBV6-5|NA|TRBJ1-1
CASRRKNTEAFF
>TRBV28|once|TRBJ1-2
CASSLGEGYTF
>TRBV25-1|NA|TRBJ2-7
CASSELGTDEQYF
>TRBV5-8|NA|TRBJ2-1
CASSLMTGNAYNEQFF
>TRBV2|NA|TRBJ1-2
CASSAQVGGYTF
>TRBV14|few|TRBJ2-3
CASSQRPSRSTDTQYF
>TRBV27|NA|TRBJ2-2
CASSRLRGQGVRGELFF
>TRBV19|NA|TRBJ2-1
CASSLTGTPYNEQFF
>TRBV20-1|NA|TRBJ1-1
CSASVNTEAFF
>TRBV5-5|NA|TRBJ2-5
CASSSLQGAETQYF
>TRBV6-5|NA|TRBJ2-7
CASRTGELEQYF
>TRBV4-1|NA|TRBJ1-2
CASSQLQGGYGYTF
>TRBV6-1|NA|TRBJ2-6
CASLLSSGANVLTF
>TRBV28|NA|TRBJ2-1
CASSLWASGGGENEQFF
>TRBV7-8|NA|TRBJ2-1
CASRRLAGGQGEQFF
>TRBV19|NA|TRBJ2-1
CASRSGLAGGRGYNEQFF
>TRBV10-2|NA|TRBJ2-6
CASSIRTGANVLTF
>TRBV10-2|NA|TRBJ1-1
CASSEPFIRARNTEAFF
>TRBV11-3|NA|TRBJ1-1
CASSLEDRGWGTEAFF